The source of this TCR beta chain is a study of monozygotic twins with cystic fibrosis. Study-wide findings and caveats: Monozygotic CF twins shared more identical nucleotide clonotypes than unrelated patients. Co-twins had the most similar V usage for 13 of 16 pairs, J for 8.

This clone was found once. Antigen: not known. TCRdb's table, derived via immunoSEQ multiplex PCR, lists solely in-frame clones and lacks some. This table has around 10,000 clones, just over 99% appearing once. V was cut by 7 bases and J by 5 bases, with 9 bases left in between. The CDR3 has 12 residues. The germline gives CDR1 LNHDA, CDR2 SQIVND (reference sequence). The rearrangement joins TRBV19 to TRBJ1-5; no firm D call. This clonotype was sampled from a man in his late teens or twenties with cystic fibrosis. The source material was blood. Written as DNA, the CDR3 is TGTGCCAGTAACCCCGGAGATCAGCCCCAGCATTTT. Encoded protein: CASNPGDQPQHF.